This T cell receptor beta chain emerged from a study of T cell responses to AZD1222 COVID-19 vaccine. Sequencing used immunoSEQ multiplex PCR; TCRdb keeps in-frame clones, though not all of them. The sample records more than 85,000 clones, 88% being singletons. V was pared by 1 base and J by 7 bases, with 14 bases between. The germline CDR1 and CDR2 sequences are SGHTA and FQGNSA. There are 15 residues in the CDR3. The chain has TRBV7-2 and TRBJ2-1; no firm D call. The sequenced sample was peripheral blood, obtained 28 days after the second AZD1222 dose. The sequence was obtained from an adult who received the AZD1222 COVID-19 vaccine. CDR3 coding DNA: TGTGCCAGCAGCTTAGGACACATCCGTTGGAATGAGCAGTTCTTC. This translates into CASSLGHIRWNEQFF.